Below, 5 T cell receptor beta chains from the same sample are listed, as sequenced in a study of CD8 T cells in Susac syndrome. RNA in amounts of about 0.5 to 1 ug was reverse transcribed with random hexamers. TCRdb called the immunoSEQ multiplex PCR reads again in MiXCR, with one record for every CDR3 protein. The sample carries under 200,000 distinct CDR3 sequences, about 95% recorded once. Sample: CD4+ T cells from PBMCs. The receptors were gathered from a human donor in good health.

This CDR3 is CASSGHNWSNQPQHF. CDR3 nucleotides: TGTGCCAGCAGTGGGCATAACTGGAGCAATCAGCCCCAGCATTTT. The V and J genes are TRBV28 and TRBJ1-5; no reliable D call. The CDR3 consists of 15 residues. The ends were cut back, 5 bases at V and 1 base at J, with 12 bases in the middle. Germline V gene lookup returns CDR1 MDHEN and CDR2 SYDVKM.

CDR3 sequence: CASSSTQVSGANVLTF. CDR3 DNA sequence: TGTGCCAGCAGTTCCACACAGGTCTCTGGGGCCAACGTCCTGACTTTC. This chain uses TRBV6-2 or TRBV6-3 with TRBJ2-6; D may be TRBD1 (5 bases). Germline CDR1 and CDR2: MNHEY and SVGEGT. V was cut by 4 bases and J by 0 bases, with 10 bases left in between. This CDR3 comprises 16 residues.

V usage is TRBV20-1 and J usage is TRBJ2-6; D uncertain. Trimming removed 3 bases from V and 0 bases from J, with 9 bases in between. This CDR3 has 15 residues. The germline gives CDR1 DFQATT, CDR2 SNEGSKA (reference sequence). The CDR3 region has the DNA TGCAGTGCTAGGGACGGTCGCTCTGGGGCCAACGTCCTGACTTTC. This sequence encodes CSARDGRSGANVLTF.

The chain joins TRBV4-1 to TRBJ2-1, with 10 bases fitting TRBD2. CDR3 length equals 17 residues. Losses at the gene ends were 3 bases for V and 8 bases for J; bases not matched to a gene: 13. Germline CDR1 MGHRA, CDR2 YSYEKL. The CDR3 spells CASSQLDMGLALHEQFF. CDR3 nucleotides: TGCGCCAGCAGCCAGCTCGACATGGGACTAGCGCTGCATGAGCAGTTCTTC.

The chain uses TRBV5-1 and TRBJ1-2, with 8 positions matching TRBD1. After removal of 4 bases from V and 3 bases from J, the junction contained 5 bases not matched to a gene. This CDR3 has 14 amino acids. The germline gives CDR1 SGHRS, CDR2 YFSETQ. The CDR3 sequence is CASSVGQGHYGYTF. The CDR3 DNA follows: TGCGCCAGCAGCGTCGGACAGGGACACTATGGCTACACCTTC. The whole variable domain, filled in from reference TRBV5-1 and TRBJ1-2, reads KAGVTQTPRYLIKTRGQQVTLSCSPISGHRSVSWYQQTPGQGLQFLFEYFSETQRNKGNFPGRFSGRQFSNSRSEMNVSTLELGDSALYLCASSVGQGHYGYTFGSGTRLTVV.